Included here is one TCR beta chain sequence, with context. The data were obtained in a study of blood T cell repertoires in COVID-19. Method: immunoSEQ multiplex PCR; TCRdb's copy keeps in-frame clones and lacks some. Of roughly 330,000 clones listed, over 70% were seen once; the top ten hold 1% to 1.5%. The CDR3 extends over 16 amino acids. With 4 bases removed from V and 4 bases from J, the gap between germline ends came to 14 bases. Germline V gives CDR1 SGHAT, CDR2 FQNNGV. The TCR was taken from a woman in her 50s with acute or convalescent COVID-19. The V and J genes are TRBV11-2 and TRBJ1-6; weak D call: TRBD1 (6 bases). Sequenced sample: peripheral blood. The DNA of the CDR3 is TGTGCCAGCAGCTCCCGGACAGTGGTGTATAATTCACCCCTCCACTTT. Protein sequence: CASSSRTVVYNSPLHF. The whole variable domain, remainder taken from reference TRBV11-2 and TRBJ1-6, is EAGVAQSPRYKIIEKRQSVAFWCNPISGHATLYWYQQILGQGPKLLIQFQNNGVVDDSQLPKDRFSAERLKGVDSTLKIQPAKLEDSAVYLCASSSRTVVYNSPLHFGNGTRLTVT.